This TCR beta chain was sequenced during a study of CD8+CD57+ T cells in acquired aplastic anemia. The germline CDR1 and CDR2 sequences are SGHTA and FQGNSA. The CDR3 extends over 12 amino acids. With 1 base removed from V and 13 bases from J, the gap between germline ends came to 13 bases. Only patients with CD8+CD57+ cell expansion on flow cytometry were chosen for sequencing. Genomic DNA provided the template from which TCR beta VDJ and CDR3 profiles were obtained. TCRdb used MiXCR to reprocess the reads, holding one entry per CDR3 protein. The sample consists of around 250,000 distinct CDR3 sequences, roughly 82% of them appearing once.

The TCR comes from a human donor with aplastic anemia. Sequenced material: sorted CD4+, CD8+, or CD8+CD57+ T cells (not recorded which) from PBMCs. The rearrangement joins TRBV7-2 to TRBJ1-2, with a tentative D call TRBD1 (5 bases). CDR3 nucleotide sequence: TGTGCCAGCAGCTTAGGGGGACCTTGGTGCACCTTC. The encoded protein is CASSLGGPWCTF.